This T cell receptor (beta chain) was identified in a study of a mutant IDH1 vaccine in newly diagnosed glioma (dated by TCRdb to the early 2020s). Study-level background: Of the 25 to 40 patients who were treated, about 60% were male and roughly 38% were female, and the mean age was around 43 years. Before enrollment, patients had received standard therapy of radiotherapy alone, temozolomide alone, or radiochemotherapy with temozolomide; most received the combination. Six visits were used for peripheral blood collection: V03 (baseline), V05, V07, V10, V12 and V13. Longitudinal TCRB deep sequencing was done for 25 treated patients, wherever samples were available for exploratory analyses. Broad study findings and their caveats: It was noted by the authors that analyses of patient blood samples could not be reproduced owing to sample limitations. Availability determined which PBMC samples were chosen for TCRB deep sequencing. Vaccine-induced immune responses across multiple MHC alleles were detected in about 93% of patients. Changes in the top peripheral T cell clonotypes picked up by TCRB sequencing did not appear to be linked to pseudoprogression.

The time point label for this specimen denotes: baseline, week 1 (first vaccination visit). The treatment or condition label, read with the paper, signifies: pre-vaccination baseline after standard-of-care therapy. Donors had newly diagnosed WHO grade 3 or 4 IDH1-mutant astrocytomas with loss of nuclear ATRX. The samples were drawn from NOA16, a multicentre, single-arm, open-label phase I trial in Germany that tested a mutant IDH1 peptide vaccine in humans for the first time. For immunogenicity testing, the blood drawn at visit V03 was used as the baseline sample. Genomic DNA for TCRB sequencing was extracted from EDTA blood using the DNeasy Blood and Tissue Kit. Regarding this clone: Its antigen specificity is not known. Per-nucleotide qualities are absent, and no much larger clonotype sits a single base away.

Library prep was done by the immunoSEQ multiplex PCR assay. Following the manufacturer's protocol, the hsTCRB Kit was used to amplify rearranged TCR beta chain sequences. Sequencing of TCRB libraries was carried out on an Illumina MiSeq. For the original study's pipeline: The kit vendor's proprietary platform handled demultiplexing, trimming and gene mapping. The clones in this table, taken by TCRdb from immuneACCESS, are in-frame only. Not every clone is retained; where verified, under half of the shortfall comes from an unresolved V gene, and the cause of the rest is unknown. V and J calls and clone size are those listed in that table; D and trimming were worked out from the DNA. The sample table shows roughly 41,000 clones, and roughly 89% are seen once. 18% of the sample is in the top ten clones. The source is a man aged 18-30 years with glioma. The sample here was PBMCs, taken from a glioma patient treated with radiotherapy, temozolomide or both.

The CDR3 loop reads CASRDRGWEPQHF. The bases are TGTGCCAGCAGGGACAGGGGTTGGGAGCCCCAGCATTTT. The V and J genes are TRBV2 and TRBJ1-5, and TRBD1 matches 9 of the central bases. Trimmed from V: 6 bases; trimmed from J: 8 bases; junction bases lacking a gene match: 5. The germline V gene sets CDR1 to SNHLY and CDR2 to FYNNEI. The CDR3, cysteine through phenylalanine, is 13 amino acids long. Of the read, only the CDR3 DNA is kept; its 39 bases are in frame from base 1.